Given below is one TCR beta chain in context. Its antigen remains unidentified. The data derive from a study of identical twins. Study-wide points: There were fewer insertions in abundant cord blood beta clonotypes, but memory repertoires showed no such pattern.

One entry per CDR3 protein, called by TCRdb with MiXCR from the 5' RACE reads. The sample shows about 240,000 distinct CDR3 sequences, about an eighth of them seen only once. These records were also assigned to another study, of yellow fever vaccine responses in identical twins.

The TCR comes from a woman younger than 30 in good health. The sequenced sample was memory (CD45RO+) T cells sorted from blood.

CDR3 nucleotides: TGTGCCAGCAGTTCCCTCTGGGACAAAACCTCCTACGAGCAGTACTTC. Translated, it gives CASSSLWDKTSYEQYF. The chain uses TRBV27 and TRBJ2-7; D may be TRBD1 (6 bases). Trimming took 4 bases from V and 0 from J, leaving 16 bases between them. The CDR3 contains 16 residues. Germline V gives CDR1 MNHEY, CDR2 SMNVEV (reference sequence).